This TCR beta chain comes out of a study of CD8+ T cells in alopecia areata. Whole-study context: Treated individuals took tofacitinib by mouth, 5 to 10 mg twice daily.

After isolation, RNA underwent reverse transcription to generate cDNA as the sequencing template. Here immunoSEQ multiplex PCR was the method, and the copy in TCRdb shows in-frame clones only, minus some. This table has approximately 140,000 clones, roughly 48% appearing once. Worth noting for this clone: Its target is not known.

Peripheral blood and lesional scalp punch biopsies were taken from alopecia areata patients. From PBMCs, CD4+ and CD8+ T cells were sorted. From germline, CDR1 is SEHNR and CDR2 FQNEAQ (reference sequence). J lost 10 bases, V lost 4 bases, and 12 bases had no gene match. CDR3 length equals 17 residues. Points from the study as a whole: Affected lesional scalp, above all in alopecia totalis/universalis, was more clonal than normal scalp.

The sequenced sample was CD4+ T cells sorted from blood. This sequence joins TRBV7-9 and TRBJ2-1; TRBD2 matches 14 bases. The receptor comes from a human donor with alopecia areata. In DNA form, the CDR3 reads TGTGCCAGCAGCTCGAACCCACCGGGACTAGCGGGAGTAGAGCAGTTCTTC. It codes for CASSSNPPGLAGVEQFF.